The 30 T cell receptor beta chains in this list originate from one sample, sequenced in a study of shared clonotypes between healthy human individuals. TCRdb's copy holds only in-frame clones and misses some; the assay was immunoSEQ multiplex PCR. The sample lists roughly 2.5 million clones; around 90% were seen once. Sample: naive CD4+ T cells sorted from blood. The subset denotes: CD45RA+ positively selected. Receptors originate from a man between 18 and 29 years old in good health.

This chain connects TRBV5-4 to TRBJ1-4; no reliable D call. The germline CDR1 and CDR2 sequences are SGHNT and YYREEE (reference sequence). The CDR3 is 11 amino acids. Trimming cost V 7 bases and J 5 bases, with 6 bases left between them. The CDR3 nucleotides read TGTGCCAGCGTCGTGAATGAAAAACTGTTTTTT. It codes for CASVVNEKLFF. Using reference TRBV5-4 and TRBJ1-4 for the parts outside the CDR3, the full variable domain is ETGVTQSPTHLIKTRGQQVTLRCSSQSGHNTVSWYQQALGQGPQFIFQYYREEENGRGNFPPRFSGLQFPNYSSELNVNALELDDSALYLCASVVNEKLFFGSGTQLSVL.

V usage is TRBV13 and J usage is TRBJ2-7, with D uncertain. The CDR3 sequence is 13 residues long. Trimming took 1 base from V and 0 from J, leaving 4 bases between them. CDR1 and CDR2 (germline): PRHDT, FYEKMQ (reference sequence). The CDR3 loop is CASSLEGSYEQYF. In nucleotides, the CDR3 is TGTGCCAGCAGCTTAGAGGGCTCCTACGAGCAGTACTTC.

The sample holds a few counts of this clone. The chain uses TRBV2 and TRBJ1-5, with 9 bases identical to TRBD1. The V and J ends lost 2 bases and 0 bases, in that order; junction bases with no gene match: 11. Per the germline V gene, CDR1 is SNHLY and CDR2 is FYNNEI. The CDR3 has 19 residues. CDR3 in amino acids: CASSEPGQGRTYSNQPQHF. DNA for the CDR3: TGTGCCAGCAGTGAACCGGGACAGGGACGGACCTATAGCAATCAGCCCCAGCATTTT.

V is TRBV6-5 and J is TRBJ1-4; weak D call: TRBD1 (6 bases). Germline V CDR1 and CDR2: MNHEY, SVGAGI. V was pared by 0 bases and J by 8 bases, with 16 bases between. The CDR3 is 16 residues long. The chain's CDR3 is CASSYSQQGGREKLFF. The CDR3 nucleotides are TGTGCCAGCAGTTACTCCCAACAGGGCGGGAGAGAAAAACTGTTTTTT.

Of note for this clone: The junction does not match germline at one end; this may be a read error. CDR3 loop: CASSSPGGELFF. The CDR3 nucleotides read TGTGCTAGCAGCTCCCCTGGCGGGGAGCTGTTTTTT. The genes are TRBV7-7 and TRBJ2-2; D gene unclear. Germline assignment: CDR1 SSHAT and CDR2 FNYEAQ (reference sequence). The CDR3 sequence is 12 residues long.

The chain uses TRBV5-1 and TRBJ2-7; TRBD1 matches 9 bases. The CDR3 is 15 residues long. Germline V gene lookup returns CDR1 SGHRS and CDR2 YFSETQ. Trimming took 4 bases from V and 3 from J; bases not matched to a gene: 8. CDR3 bases: TGCGCCAGCAGCCCGGGACAGGGTATTTTCTACGAGCAGTACTTC. Residues: CASSPGQGIFYEQYF.

This chain uses TRBV11-3 with TRBJ2-2; D call uncertain. This CDR3 spans 12 amino acids. CDR1 and CDR2 from the germline V gene are SGHNT and YENEEA. Trimming took off 1 base at V and 9 bases at J, with 6 bases between the two ends. The CDR3 loop is CASSLANRELFF. CDR3 DNA: TGTGCCAGCAGCTTAGCAAACCGGGAGCTGTTTTTT.

This clone showed up just once. The chain's CDR3 is CAWRRDSKITGELFF. CDR3 coding DNA: TGTGCCTGGCGCCGGGACTCGAAGATCACCGGGGAGCTGTTTTTT. V is TRBV30 and J is TRBJ2-2, with a weak D call TRBD2 (6 bases). The CDR3 spans 15 residues. Germline V gene data show CDR1 as GTSNPN and CDR2 as SVGIG (reference sequence). The V gene lost 5 bases and the J gene lost 4 bases, with 17 bases spanning the gap.

The chain employs TRBV19 and TRBJ1-5; a weak D match, TRBD1 (6 bases). This CDR3 comprises 17 residues. V lost 5 bases, J lost 3 bases, and 20 bases lay in between. CDR1 LNHDA and CDR2 SQIVND come from the germline V gene (reference sequence). The CDR3 DNA follows: TGTGCCAGTAGTCAACAGGGAACCGGGGTTCTCAATCAGCCCCAGCATTTT. Amino acid sequence: CASSQQGTGVLNQPQHF.

This sequence joins TRBV30 and TRBJ2-1; no firm D call. Trimming took 5 bases from V and 8 from J, leaving 10 bases between them. The CDR3 is made up of 11 amino acids. Germline loops: CDR1 GTSNPN, CDR2 SVGIG (reference sequence). CDR3 DNA: TGTGCCTGGTCCTTTCGGGATGAGCAGTTCTTC. It encodes CAWSFRDEQFF.

The rearrangement links TRBV19 to TRBJ1-1; D gene ambiguous. CDR3 length: 13 residues. The germline V gene has CDR1 LNHDA and CDR2 SQIVND (reference sequence). With 6 bases removed from V and 1 base from J, the gap between germline ends came to 9 bases. In DNA, the CDR3 is TGTGCCAGTAGCGCCTACAGGAACACTGAAGCTTTCTTT. Its translation: CASSAYRNTEAFF.

The chain joins TRBV10-3 to TRBJ1-2, with D maybe TRBD1 (5 bases). The germline gives CDR1 ENHRY, CDR2 SYGVKD. The CDR3 has 14 amino acids. Trimming cost V 3 bases and J 4 bases, with 12 bases left between them. CDR3 sequence (DNA): TGTGCCATCAGTGAATCTGACAGAAGCTATGGCTACACCTTC. Encoded protein: CAISESDRSYGYTF.

Of note for this clone: Other nucleotide sequences in the sample specify the same CDR3. The rearrangement links TRBV6-5 to TRBJ2-3, with D unresolved. The V end lost 3 bases, the J end lost 0 bases, and 7 bases lay between the germline ends. CDR1 and CDR2 (germline): MNHEY, SVGAGI. This CDR3 spans 14 amino acids. CDR3 bases: TGTGCCAGCAGTTATAGAGGCAGCACAGATACGCAGTATTTT. This translates into CASSYRGSTDTQYF.

This clone was seen just once. The chain carries TRBV5-1 and TRBJ2-7; a weak D match, TRBD1 (6 bases). Germline CDR1 is SGHRS and CDR2 is YFSETQ. The CDR3 has 15 amino acids. Trimming removed 3 bases from V and 3 bases from J, with 16 bases in between. DNA of the CDR3: TGCGCCAGCAGCTGGACAGCGGATACAATCTACGAGCAGTACTTC. Its protein product is CASSWTADTIYEQYF.

The V gene is TRBV2, the J gene TRBJ1-5; 11 positions agree with TRBD1. Germline trimming cut 6 bases from V and 4 bases from J; bases unmatched to any gene: 11. This CDR3 region has 17 residues. Germline V lookup: CDR1 SNHLY, CDR2 FYNNEI. The CDR3 DNA sequence: TGTGCCAGCAGAGATAGGACAGGGGGCTTTGGTAATCAGCCCCAGCATTTT. This sequence encodes CASRDRTGGFGNQPQHF.

V and J are TRBV14 and TRBJ2-7; D perhaps matches TRBD1 (6 bases). CDR1 is SGHDN, CDR2 FVKESK, per germline. CDR3 size: 13 residues. V was trimmed by 4 bases and J by 2 bases, leaving 9 bases between them. The CDR3 is CASSPAGAYEQYF. DNA for the CDR3: TGTGCCAGCAGCCCGGCAGGGGCCTACGAGCAGTACTTC.

This sequence joins TRBV25-1 and TRBJ2-5, with D unresolved. The end of the DNA is better explained by TRBJ2-7, so the J call may be wrong. This CDR3 has 15 amino acids. Germline CDR1 MGHDK, CDR2 SYGVNS. CDR3 sequence reads: CASSESSLSSYEQYF. The CDR3 region has the DNA TGTGCCAGCAGTGAATCAAGTCTTAGCTCCTACGAGCAGTACTTC.

CDR3 region: CASSLPSGRAKDTQYF. CDR3 DNA: TGCGCCAGCAGCCTTCCTAGCGGGAGGGCCAAAGATACGCAGTATTTT. This sequence joins TRBV5-1 and TRBJ2-3, with 12 bases fitting TRBD2. CDR1 and CDR2 (germline): SGHRS, YFSETQ. This CDR3 spans 16 amino acids. Trimming cost V 4 bases and J 5 bases; bases outside gene matches: 8.

This chain links TRBV6-5 with TRBJ1-3; the D gene is possibly TRBD1 (5 bases). CDR1 and CDR2 from the germline V gene are MNHEY and SVGAGI. The CDR3 contains 15 residues. Trimming pared 6 bases from V and 6 bases from J, leaving 18 bases between. DNA for the CDR3: TGTGCCAGCAGCTACACTTCAGGGAGGGAAAACACCATATATTTT. It specifies CASSYTSGRENTIYF.

The CDR3 DNA reads TGTGCCAGCAGCGTAGCTCGAGGACAGGGGGCTCGCCCGAGCAATCAGCCCCAGCATTTT. It yields the protein CASSVARGQGARPSNQPQHF. The chain uses TRBV9 and TRBJ1-5, with 11 bases that match TRBD1. Germline V lookup: CDR1 SGDLS, CDR2 YYNGEE. The CDR3 is made up of 20 amino acids. J gave up 1 base and V 0 bases, and 12 bases lay outside the gene matches.

This clone has just one count. The chain employs TRBV21-1 and TRBJ2-2; TRBD2 is taken as the D call from the table, unchecked against the DNA. TRBV21-1 is a known pseudogene. The CDR3 totals 15 residues. The CDR3 DNA follows: TGTGCCAGCAGCAAAGTGAACTCCCCGGGCGGGGAGCTGTTTTTT. Amino acid sequence: CASSKVNSPGGELFF.

The CDR3 spells CASSDWPKAFF. The CDR3, as DNA: TGTGCCAGCAGTGACTGGCCTAAAGCTTTCTTT. The genes are TRBV2 and TRBJ1-1; D gene ambiguous. This CDR3 region has 11 residues. Trimming left V 3 bases short and J 9 bases short, with 8 bases between. Germline V gene sequence: CDR1 SNHLY, CDR2 FYNNEI.

This clone showed up just once. CDR3 sequence reads: CASSYSPGQTSPLHF. CDR3 in DNA: TGTGCCAGCAGTTACTCCCCAGGACAGACTTCACCCCTCCACTTT. The chain is built from TRBV6-5 and TRBJ1-6; TRBD1 is a possible D gene (6 bases). The CDR3 totals 15 residues. CDR1 is MNHEY and CDR2 is SVGAGI in the germline V gene. Trimming stripped 0 bases from V and 9 bases from J, with 12 bases between.

This chain uses TRBV11-3 with TRBJ2-7, with 7 nucleotides matching TRBD2. CDR3 length equals 15 residues. Germline V CDR1 and CDR2: SGHNT, YENEEA. Losses at the gene ends were 1 base for V and 3 bases for J; bases not matched to a gene: 6. DNA of the CDR3: TGTGCCAGCAGCTTAGCGGGGGGTACCGACTACGAGCAGTACTTC. As protein: CASSLAGGTDYEQYF.

The chain employs TRBV5-1 and TRBJ2-7, with D tentatively TRBD2 (5 bases). CDR1 is SGHRS, CDR2 YFSETQ, per germline. V gave up 0 bases and J gave up 5 bases, with 18 bases separating them. CDR3 length: 16 residues. The chain's CDR3 is CASSLASRHSFDEQYF. The DNA of the CDR3 is TGCGCCAGCAGCTTGGCTAGCCGCCATAGTTTCGACGAGCAGTACTTC.

Notes on this clone: At one end, the junction sequence differs from germline, possibly due to a read error. The gene calls are TRBV7-9 and TRBJ2-5; maybe TRBD2 (5 bases). This CDR3 is built from 12 residues. Germline V CDR1 and CDR2: SEHNR, FQNEAQ (reference sequence). This chain's CDR3 is CASAMIPERRNF. CDR3 sequence (DNA): TGTGCCAGCGCCATGATACCCGAAAGGAGGAACTTC.

The genes are TRBV6-5 and TRBJ2-2; D unresolved. The CDR3 contains 14 residues. With 7 bases removed from V and 5 bases from J, the gap between germline ends came to 14 bases. Germline CDR1 is MNHEY and CDR2 is SVGAGI. The CDR3 DNA sequence: TGTGCCAGCACCCGTTATAGTGGGACCGGGGAGCTGTTTTTT. Translating gives CASTRYSGTGELFF.

The chain employs TRBV19 and TRBJ1-2, with 7 bases matching TRBD1. Germline trimming cut 7 bases from V and 0 bases from J; bases unmatched to any gene: 8. Germline values: CDR1 LNHDA, CDR2 SQIVND (reference sequence). CDR3 size: 15 residues. CDR3 in amino acids: CASKVGQEANYGYTF. Written as DNA, the CDR3 is TGTGCCAGTAAAGTTGGACAGGAAGCTAACTATGGCTACACCTTC.

The chain links TRBV12-5 to TRBJ2-7, with D perhaps matching TRBD2 (6 bases). Looked up from germline, CDR1 is LGHNT and CDR2 is FRNRAP. With 1 base removed from V and 6 bases from J, the gap between germline ends came to 13 bases. The CDR3 has 14 amino acids. The CDR3 sequence: CASGLALGGSEQYF. CDR3 in DNA: TGTGCTAGTGGTTTGGCCCTGGGGGGAAGCGAGCAGTACTTC.

CDR3 region: CASSLGSVAGGPGPYEQYF. As DNA, the CDR3 is TGTGCCAGCAGCTTAGGGTCGGTAGCGGGAGGGCCGGGTCCCTACGAGCAGTACTTC. The chain carries TRBV7-8 and TRBJ2-7; 11 bases are shared with TRBD2. The CDR3 runs to 19 residues. The V gene's germline CDR1 is SGHVS and CDR2 FQNEAQ. The V gene end was trimmed by 1 base and the J gene end by 2 bases; junction bases not matched to a gene: 13.